Below, 22 T cell receptor beta chains from the same sample are listed, as sequenced in a study of T cell responses to AZD1222 COVID-19 vaccine (dated by TCRdb to the early 2020s). The label giving this sample's time point can be read as: baseline before first vaccination. Library generation was performed with the immunoSEQ multiplex PCR assay. TCRdb took this table from immuneACCESS and kept in-frame rearrangements with V and J called. Such tables lack part of the clones; where checked against another copy, unresolved V genes explain under half of the gap, and the rest is unexplained. The sample table records about 120,000 clones; 65% to 85% of these occur just once. About 9.5% of the sample is in the top ten clones. Here the sequenced sample was peripheral blood, taken on day 0 of AZD1222 vaccination. The receptors originated from an adult in good health.

The chain links TRBV5-1 to TRBJ1-5; TRBD1 matches 8 bases. V was clipped by 4 bases and J by 9 bases; unmatched bases: 12. This CDR3 is 15 amino acids long. CDR1 and CDR2 (germline): SGHRS, YFSETQ. This CDR3 reads CASSPGTGPFLPQHF. The CDR3 coding sequence is TGCGCCAGCAGCCCCGGGACAGGCCCTTTTTTGCCCCAGCATTTT.

CDR3 amino acids: CASSQVTTLEQFF. The CDR3 DNA sequence: TGTGCCAGCAGCCAAGTTACGACTCTTGAGCAGTTCTTC. V gene TRBV3-1 (or the pseudogene TRBV3-2) combines with J gene TRBJ2-1; no clear D gene. Germline CDR1 is LGHDT and CDR2 is YNNKEL (reference sequence). This CDR3 has 13 amino acids. The ends were cut back, 1 base at V and 9 bases at J, with 10 bases in the middle.

The chain recombines TRBV19 with TRBJ2-3; TRBD2 might be the D (5 bases). Trimming cost V 4 bases and J 4 bases, with 15 bases left between them. CDR3 length: 15 amino acids. CDR1 and CDR2 (germline): LNHDA, SQIVND (reference sequence). CDR3 sequence (DNA): TGTGCCAGTAGTAACCGACCGCGGGCGGCAGATACGCAGTATTTT. Its protein product is CASSNRPRAADTQYF.

The chain links TRBV28 to TRBJ1-5; no clear D. The CDR3 runs to 17 residues. V was clipped by 5 bases and J by 2 bases, with 19 bases between them. CDR1 is MDHEN and CDR2 is SYDVKM in the germline V gene. CDR3: CASSPSLIVSGNQPQHF. The CDR3 DNA reads TGTGCCAGCAGTCCCTCTCTTATAGTATCCGGCAATCAGCCCCAGCATTTT.

This rearrangement joins TRBV4-1 to TRBJ2-3, with D perhaps matching TRBD2 (7 bases). The V and J ends lost 0 bases and 0 bases respectively, with 13 bases between them. CDR1 and CDR2 (germline): MGHRA, YSYEKL. The length of the CDR3 is 17 residues. CDR3 loop: CASSQDPAGASTDTQYF. The CDR3 nucleotides read TGCGCCAGCAGCCAAGACCCCGCGGGGGCCAGCACAGATACGCAGTATTTT.

This clone was recorded only once. The chain uses TRBV27 and TRBJ2-7; 13 bases match TRBD2. CDR1 and CDR2 from the germline V gene are MNHEY and SMNVEV (reference sequence). The trim removed 0 bases at V and 6 bases at J, leaving 8 bases unmatched. The CDR3 contains 17 residues. The CDR3 sequence: CASSLSKLAGGSIEQYF. In nucleotides, the CDR3 is TGTGCCAGCAGTTTATCGAAACTAGCGGGAGGGTCGATCGAGCAGTACTTC.

This sequence joins TRBV28 and TRBJ1-2; TRBD1 agrees at 10 bases. CDR1 is MDHEN, CDR2 SYDVKM, per germline. J lost 4 bases, V lost 5 bases, and 4 bases had no gene match. This CDR3 spans 14 amino acids. The CDR3 here is CASSPGTGAYGYTF. DNA of the CDR3: TGTGCCAGCAGTCCAGGGACAGGGGCCTATGGCTACACCTTC.

This clone has more than one count but fewer than ten. The chain carries TRBV30 and TRBJ1-5; a weak D match, TRBD1 (5 bases). V was cut by 2 bases and J by 1 base, with 15 bases left in between. There are 16 residues in the CDR3. Per germline, CDR1 GTSNPN and CDR2 SVGIG (reference sequence). CDR3 sequence (DNA): TGTGCCTGGAGTAGAGGGGCCGGTTCGAGCAATCAGCCCCAGCATTTT. It specifies CAWSRGAGSSNQPQHF. Variable domain in full (rest from reference TRBV30 and TRBJ1-5): SQTIHQWPATLVQPVGSPLSLECTVEGTSNPNLYWYRQAAGRGLQLLFYSVGIGQISSEVPQNLSASRPQDRQFILSSKKLLLSDSGFYLCAWSRGAGSSNQPQHFGDGTRLSIL.

This clone was counted between two and nine times. V and J are TRBV5-1 and TRBJ2-5, with D hard to call. The CDR3 length is 15 residues. Trimming removed 1 base from V and 5 bases from J, with 15 bases in between. Germline CDR1 reads SGHRS; CDR2 reads YFSETQ. The CDR3 DNA is TGCGCCAGCAGCTTGACGTCCCAAACCCGGGAGACCCAGTACTTC. Translated: CASSLTSQTRETQYF.

The rearrangement joins TRBV24-1 to TRBJ1-1; TRBD1 aligns across 7 bases. The CDR3 is 13 amino acids. Germline values: CDR1 KGHDR, CDR2 SFDVKD. With V trimmed by 6 bases and J by 8 bases, 8 bases remained unmatched. The CDR3 here is CATSSNRDSEAFF. The CDR3 DNA is TGTGCCACCAGTTCTAACCGGGACAGCGAAGCTTTCTTT.

This clone was seen a handful of times. This chain links TRBV7-2 with TRBJ2-3; D tentatively reads TRBD1 or TRBD2 (6 bases each). The V gene's germline CDR1 is SGHTA and CDR2 FQGNSA. V was cut by 4 bases and J by 9 bases, with 8 bases left in between. This CDR3 spans 11 amino acids. The CDR3 region is CASSWGATQYF. CDR3 nucleotide sequence: TGTGCCAGCAGCTGGGGGGCAACGCAGTATTTT.

This chain links TRBV10-3 with TRBJ2-7; 14 nucleotides line up with TRBD2. CDR1 ENHRY and CDR2 SYGVKD come from the germline V gene. V shed 6 bases and J 0 bases; nucleotides not matched to a gene: 10. The CDR3 runs to 18 residues. The CDR3 spells CAIRTGTSGGLSSYEQYF. Here the CDR3 DNA reads TGTGCCATCAGAACCGGGACTAGCGGGGGCCTAAGCTCCTACGAGCAGTACTTC.

The genes are TRBV28 and TRBJ1-2; 7 nucleotides align to TRBD1. Per the germline V gene, CDR1 is MDHEN and CDR2 is SYDVKM. Trimming at V came to 4 bases and at J to 2 bases, leaving 7 bases not matched to a gene. This CDR3 region has 15 residues. Here the CDR3 reads CASSSPTGWNYGYTF. CDR3 DNA: TGTGCCAGCAGTTCCCCGACAGGGTGGAACTATGGCTACACCTTC.

This chain uses TRBV28 with TRBJ1-5, with D possibly being TRBD1 (5 bases). Germline values: CDR1 MDHEN, CDR2 SYDVKM. The CDR3 contains 11 residues. Trimming cost V 6 bases and J 12 bases, with 12 bases left between them. The CDR3 sequence: CASSERGYQHF. In DNA form, the CDR3 reads TGTGCCAGCAGCGAGAGGGGCTACCAGCATTTT. The full variable domain, completed using reference TRBV28 and TRBJ1-5, is DVKVTQSSRYLVKRTGEKVFLECVQDMDHENMFWYRQDPGLGLRLIYFSYDVKMKEKGDIPEGYSVSREKKERFSLILESASTNQTSMYLCASSERGYQHFGDGTRLSIL.

This chain uses TRBV18 with TRBJ1-2; D gene ambiguous. In germline, CDR1 is KGHSH, CDR2 LQKENI. CDR3 length: 15 amino acids. V was clipped by 1 base and J by 3 bases, with 12 bases between them. CDR3 amino acids: CASSPQAGSDYGYTF. The DNA for the CDR3 is TGTGCCAGCTCACCACAGGCCGGCTCCGACTATGGCTACACCTTC.

A few counts support this clone. The rearrangement joins TRBV4-2 to TRBJ1-1, with TRBD1 identical over 9 bases. The ends lost 3 bases at V and 1 base at J; junction bases unmatched: 3. CDR1 and CDR2 (germline): LGHNA, YNFKEQ. The CDR3 sequence is 15 residues long. CDR3 DNA sequence: TGTGCCAGCAGCCAGGCGGACAGGGGGAACACTGAAGCTTTCTTT. Translation gives CASSQADRGNTEAFF.

A note on this clone: Compared with germline, one end of the junction differs, possibly owing to a read error. The chain combines TRBV7-7 with TRBJ2-1; TRBD1 aligns across 9 bases. The germline V gene has CDR1 SSHAT and CDR2 FNYEAQ (reference sequence). The CDR3 spans 15 residues. CDR3 sequence: CASSPGQGIRNEQFF. The DNA of the CDR3 is TGTGCTAGCAGCCCCGGACAGGGGATTAGGAATGAGCAGTTCTTC.

This rearrangement joins TRBV5-1 to TRBJ2-7, with D hard to call. The V gene's germline CDR1 is SGHRS and CDR2 YFSETQ. Between the trimmed V and J ends, which lost 3 bases and 3 bases, there was a span of 7 bases. There are 12 residues in the CDR3. In nucleotides, the CDR3 is TGCGCCAGCAGCTGGGGTAACTACGAGCAGTACTTC. Protein sequence: CASSWGNYEQYF.

This clone has more than one count but fewer than ten. The rearrangement uses TRBV19 and TRBJ1-5; TRBD1 matches 7 bases. Germline V gene sequence: CDR1 LNHDA, CDR2 SQIVND (reference sequence). V was clipped by 5 bases and J by 4 bases; unmatched bases: 8. The CDR3 has 15 residues. In nucleotides, the CDR3 is TGTGCCAGTAGTGGGACAGACACCCTTAATCAGCCCCAGCATTTT. Protein: CASSGTDTLNQPQHF.

This clone was observed a few times. The chain has TRBV10-3 and TRBJ1-1; D might be TRBD1 (5 bases). The CDR3 consists of 13 residues. V was cut by 4 bases and J by 1 base, with 7 bases left in between. Germline-derived CDR1 and CDR2 are ENHRY and SYGVKD. The CDR3 loop reads CAISGQPNTEAFF. For the CDR3, the DNA is TGTGCCATCAGTGGACAGCCGAACACTGAAGCTTTCTTT.

The genes are TRBV11-2 and TRBJ1-3; no definite D call. Trimming took off 0 bases at V and 7 bases at J, with 7 bases between the two ends. Looked up from germline, CDR1 is SGHAT and CDR2 is FQNNGV. This CDR3 comprises 13 residues. This CDR3 reads CASSLDNPNTIYF. CDR3 bases: TGTGCCAGCAGCTTAGATAACCCTAACACCATATATTTT.

The chain combines TRBV28 with TRBJ1-2; TRBD1 is a possible D gene (6 bases). Germline loops: CDR1 MDHEN, CDR2 SYDVKM. Trimming pared 4 bases from V and 1 base from J, leaving 16 bases between. The CDR3 sequence is 16 residues long. The CDR3 region has the DNA TGTGCCAGCAGTTCCCAACCCGGACAGTTTAACTATGGCTACACCTTC. Amino acids: CASSSQPGQFNYGYTF.